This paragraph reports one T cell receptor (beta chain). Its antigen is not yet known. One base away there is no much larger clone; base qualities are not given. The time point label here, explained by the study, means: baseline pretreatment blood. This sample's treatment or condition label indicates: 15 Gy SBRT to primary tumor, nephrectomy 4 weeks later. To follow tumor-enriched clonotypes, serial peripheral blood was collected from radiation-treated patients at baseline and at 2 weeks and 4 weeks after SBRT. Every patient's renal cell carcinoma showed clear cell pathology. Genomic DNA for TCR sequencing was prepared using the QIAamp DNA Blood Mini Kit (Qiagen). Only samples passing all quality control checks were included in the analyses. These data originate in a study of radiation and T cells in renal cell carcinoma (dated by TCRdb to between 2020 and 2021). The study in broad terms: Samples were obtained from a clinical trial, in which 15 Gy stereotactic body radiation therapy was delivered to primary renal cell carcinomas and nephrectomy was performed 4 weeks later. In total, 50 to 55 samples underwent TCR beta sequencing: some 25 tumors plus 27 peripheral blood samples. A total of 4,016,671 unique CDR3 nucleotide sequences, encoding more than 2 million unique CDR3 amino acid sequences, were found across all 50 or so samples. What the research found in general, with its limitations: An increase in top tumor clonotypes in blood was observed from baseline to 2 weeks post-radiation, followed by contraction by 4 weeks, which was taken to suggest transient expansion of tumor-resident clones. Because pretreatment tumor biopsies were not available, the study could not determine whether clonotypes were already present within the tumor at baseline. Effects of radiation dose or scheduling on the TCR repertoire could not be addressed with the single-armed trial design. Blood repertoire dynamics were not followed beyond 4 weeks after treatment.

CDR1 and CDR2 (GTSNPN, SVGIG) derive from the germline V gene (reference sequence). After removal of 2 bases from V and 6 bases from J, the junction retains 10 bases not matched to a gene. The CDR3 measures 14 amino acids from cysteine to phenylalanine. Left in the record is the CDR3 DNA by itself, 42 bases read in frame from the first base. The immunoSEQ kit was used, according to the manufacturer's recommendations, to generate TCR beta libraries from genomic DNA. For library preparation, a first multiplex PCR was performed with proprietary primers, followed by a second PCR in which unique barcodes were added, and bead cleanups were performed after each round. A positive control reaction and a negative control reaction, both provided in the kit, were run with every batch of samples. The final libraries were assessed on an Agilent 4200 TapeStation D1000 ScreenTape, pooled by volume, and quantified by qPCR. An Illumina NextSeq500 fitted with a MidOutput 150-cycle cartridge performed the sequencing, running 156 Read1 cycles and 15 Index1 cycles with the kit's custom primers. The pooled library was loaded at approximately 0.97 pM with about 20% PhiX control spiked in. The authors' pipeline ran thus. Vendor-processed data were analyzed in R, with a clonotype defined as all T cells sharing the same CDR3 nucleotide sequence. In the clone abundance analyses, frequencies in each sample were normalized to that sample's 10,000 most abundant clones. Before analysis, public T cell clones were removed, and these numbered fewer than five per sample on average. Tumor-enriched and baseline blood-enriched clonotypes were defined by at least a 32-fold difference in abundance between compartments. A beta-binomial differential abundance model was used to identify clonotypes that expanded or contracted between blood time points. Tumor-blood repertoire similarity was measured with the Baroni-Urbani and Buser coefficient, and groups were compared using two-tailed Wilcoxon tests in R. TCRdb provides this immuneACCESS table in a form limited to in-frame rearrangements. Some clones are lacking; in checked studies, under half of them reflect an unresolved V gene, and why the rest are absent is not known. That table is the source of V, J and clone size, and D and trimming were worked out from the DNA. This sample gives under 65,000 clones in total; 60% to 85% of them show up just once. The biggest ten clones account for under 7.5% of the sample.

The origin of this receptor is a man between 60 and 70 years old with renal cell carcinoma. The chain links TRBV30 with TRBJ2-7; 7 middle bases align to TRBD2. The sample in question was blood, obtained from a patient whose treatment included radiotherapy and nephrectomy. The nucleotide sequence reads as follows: TGTGCCTGGAGTAGGGGCGGGGGAGACAGCGAGCAGTACTTC. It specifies CAWSRGGGDSEQYF. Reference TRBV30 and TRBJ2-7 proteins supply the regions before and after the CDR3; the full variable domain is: SQTIHQWPATLVQPVGSPLSLECTVEGTSNPNLYWYRQAAGRGLQLLFYSVGIGQISSEVPQNLSASRPQDRQFILSSKKLLLSDSGFYLCAWSRGGGDSEQYFGPGTRLTVT.